Below, 22 T cell receptor beta chains from the same sample are listed, as sequenced in a study of type 1 regulatory T cells. No antigens are known for them. TCRdb fed the reads into MiXCR, producing one record per CDR3 protein. Here the sample spans about 68,000 distinct CDR3 sequences, around 68% being singletons. Sequenced sample: cultured T cells, either the whole culture or a sorted T cell fraction (not recorded which). Subset here: Tr1-enriched cell product generated in vitro against host alloantigens. The receptors shown here come from a human donor in good health.

Written as DNA, the CDR3 is TGTGCCAGCAGGCGTAGCGGGAGCACAGATACGCAGTATTTT. This encodes CASRRSGSTDTQYF. The rearrangement links TRBV7-2 to TRBJ2-3, with 7 bases that match TRBD2. The CDR3 is made up of 14 amino acids. CDR1 is SGHTA and CDR2 is FQGNSA in the germline V gene. The V and J ends lost 6 bases and 0 bases, in that order; junction bases with no gene match: 3.

In the case of this clonotype: This may be a read error: a much more frequent sequence differs by one nucleotide. The V gene is TRBV5-1, the J gene TRBJ2-3; 7 bases agree with TRBD1. The CDR3 spans 15 residues. Germline loops: CDR1 SGHRS, CDR2 YFSETQ. In DNA, the CDR3 is TGCGCCAGCGGCTTGGGACAGATGATCACAGATACGCAGTATTTT. Amino acids: CASGLGQMITDTQYF.

The CDR3 region has the DNA TGCGCCAGCAGCGTGGGACTAGCGGGAGGATCTGAGCAGTTCTTC. The encoded protein is CASSVGLAGGSEQFF. V gene TRBV5-1 combines with J gene TRBJ2-1, with 15 bases that match TRBD2. The CDR3 is 15 residues long. Trimming cost V 4 bases and J 9 bases; bases outside gene matches: 5. Germline V lookup: CDR1 SGHRS, CDR2 YFSETQ.

The chain links TRBV18 to TRBJ2-2, with 10 bases aligning to TRBD1. Per germline, CDR1 KGHSH and CDR2 LQKENI. The CDR3 is 15 amino acids. V was pared by 5 bases and J by 0 bases, with 0 bases of the junction left unmatched. CDR3 amino acids: CASSGQGANTGELFF. CDR3 sequence (DNA): TGTGCCAGCTCAGGACAGGGGGCGAACACCGGGGAGCTGTTTTTT.

The chain recombines TRBV27 with TRBJ2-7; 8 bases align to TRBD2. The J segment lost 4 bases and the V segment lost 6 bases, leaving 11 bases of the junction unmatched. Looked up from germline, CDR1 is MNHEY and CDR2 is SMNVEV (reference sequence). The CDR3 extends over 15 amino acids. CDR3 in amino acids: CASRTLLSGIYEQYF. CDR3 nucleotides: TGTGCCAGCAGAACCCTTCTTAGCGGGATTTACGAGCAGTACTTC.

The rearrangement joins TRBV2 to TRBJ2-5, with 7 bases matching TRBD2. V dropped 4 bases and J dropped 4; count of bases not matched to a gene: 3. This CDR3 has 13 amino acids. Germline V CDR1 and CDR2: SNHLY, FYNNEI. The CDR3 DNA follows: TGTGCCAGCAGTGCCGGCGGGAGAGAGACCCAGTACTTC. Its translation is CASSAGGRETQYF.

The chain has TRBV25-1 and TRBJ2-1; 11 nucleotides agree with TRBD1. J was trimmed by 0 bases and V by 4 bases; bases with no gene match: 5. CDR3 size: 17 residues. Germline CDR1 is MGHDK and CDR2 is SYGVNS. The CDR3: CASSARTGGSSYNEQFF. CDR3 in DNA: TGTGCCAGCAGTGCACGGACAGGGGGCAGCTCCTACAATGAGCAGTTCTTC. The full variable domain, rest sourced from reference TRBV25-1 and TRBJ2-1, is EADIYQTPRYLVIGTGKKITLECSQTMGHDKMYWYQQDPGMELHLIHYSYGVNSTEKGDLSSESTVSRIRTEHFPLTLESARPSHTSQYLCASSARTGGSSYNEQFFGPGTRLTVL.

The V gene is TRBV7-3, the J gene TRBJ2-3, with D tentatively TRBD1 (5 bases). Germline CDR1 is SGHTA and CDR2 is FQGTGA. The CDR3 is made up of 14 amino acids. V shed 2 bases and J shed 2 bases, with 8 bases lying between them. The CDR3 here is CASSLDRYTDTQYF. DNA for the CDR3: TGTGCCAGCAGCTTAGACAGATACACAGATACGCAGTATTTT.

The chain is built from TRBV7-6 and TRBJ2-3; D may be TRBD1 or TRBD2 (5 bases each). The CDR3 contains 14 residues. Germline lookup yields CDR1 SGHVS and CDR2 FNYEAQ. V was trimmed by 5 bases and J by 5 bases, leaving 14 bases between them. The CDR3 spells CASSPIPRGDTQYF. The CDR3 DNA reads as TGTGCCAGCAGCCCCATACCGAGGGGAGATACGCAGTATTTT.

The chain uses TRBV29-1 and TRBJ2-3; no reliable D call. Germline V gene sequence: CDR1 SQVTM, CDR2 ANQGSEA. The CDR3 spans 10 residues. V lost 4 bases to trimming and J lost 6 bases, with 5 bases between them. The CDR3 protein is CSVAEDTQYF. For the CDR3, the DNA is TGCAGCGTTGCCGAGGATACGCAGTATTTT.

The gene calls are TRBV2 and TRBJ2-7; no firm D call. The CDR3 is 15 amino acids. The V and J ends lost 2 bases and 0 bases respectively, with 11 bases between them. Germline V gives CDR1 SNHLY, CDR2 FYNNEI. CDR3 coding DNA: TGTGCCAGCAGTGAAATCCAGCGTTTCTCCTACGAGCAGTACTTC. Amino acid sequence: CASSEIQRFSYEQYF.

The chain employs TRBV18 and TRBJ2-5, with 9 bases matching TRBD1. The CDR3 has 14 residues. Per germline, CDR1 KGHSH and CDR2 LQKENI. V lost 6 bases, J lost 1 base, and 3 bases stayed unmatched. CDR3 sequence reads: CASSHRGPQETQYF. The CDR3 DNA follows: TGTGCCAGCTCTCACAGGGGGCCCCAAGAGACCCAGTACTTC. The complete variable domain, with remaining parts taken from reference TRBV18 and TRBJ2-5, reads NAGVMQNPRHLVRRRGQEARLRCSPMKGHSHVYWYRQLPEEGLKFMVYLQKENIIDESGMPKERFSAEFPKEGPSILRIQQVVRGDSAAYFCASSHRGPQETQYFGPGTRLLVL.

This clonotype appeared a few times. The gene calls are TRBV27 and TRBJ1-4; 7 positions match TRBD1. This CDR3 comprises 15 residues. Per germline, CDR1 MNHEY and CDR2 SMNVEV (reference sequence). V was clipped by 7 bases and J by 8 bases; unmatched bases: 13. The CDR3 sequence is CASTSARQGYEKLFF. The DNA for the CDR3 is TGTGCCAGCACGTCGGCCAGACAGGGTTACGAAAAACTGTTTTTT.

The rearrangement links TRBV7-2 to TRBJ2-5; 8 nucleotides align to TRBD1. The ends lost 3 bases at V and 5 bases at J; junction bases unmatched: 8. Germline V gene data show CDR1 as SGHTA and CDR2 as FQGNSA. There are 15 residues in the CDR3. The CDR3 nucleotides are TGTGCCAGCAGCTTCCAGGGGGCGCGGTCGGAGACCCAGTACTTC. This translates into CASSFQGARSETQYF.

This chain connects TRBV27 to TRBJ2-2; the D gene is possibly TRBD1 (6 bases). In germline, CDR1 is MNHEY, CDR2 SMNVEV (reference sequence). The CDR3 is 16 amino acids. V lost 2 bases and J lost 6, with 16 bases in between. The CDR3 bases are TGTGCCAGCAGTTTAACCCAGGGGCTGCACTCCGGGGAGCTGTTTTTT. Residues: CASSLTQGLHSGELFF.

The chain carries TRBV20-1 and TRBJ2-3; D possibly corresponds to TRBD2 (6 bases). Germline values: CDR1 DFQATT, CDR2 SNEGSKA (reference sequence). The CDR3 is made up of 13 amino acids. V was shortened by 5 bases and J by 1 base, with 10 bases between the two germline ends. CDR3: CSASGLRTDTQYF. Written as DNA, the CDR3 is TGCAGTGCTTCGGGACTCCGCACAGATACGCAGTATTTT.

The V call is TRBV7-9, the J call TRBJ2-2, with TRBD2 as a possible D gene (6 bases). Per the germline V gene, CDR1 is SEHNR and CDR2 is FQNEAQ (reference sequence). Trimming took off 5 bases at V and 3 bases at J, with 13 bases between the two ends. The CDR3 extends over 15 amino acids. The CDR3 protein is CASSRDLADTGELFF. The CDR3 DNA follows: TGTGCCAGCAGCCGGGACTTAGCCGACACCGGGGAGCTGTTTTTT.

The chain couples TRBV4-1 to TRBJ2-7, with D perhaps matching TRBD2 (5 bases). This CDR3 comprises 16 residues. CDR1 is MGHRA, CDR2 YSYEKL, per germline. V lost 0 bases and J lost 4, with 16 bases in between. CDR3 amino acids: CASSQESPGGGYEQYF. CDR3 DNA: TGCGCCAGCAGCCAAGAGTCCCCCGGAGGTGGATACGAGCAGTACTTC.

This clonotype was seen only a few times. In DNA form, the CDR3 reads TGTGCCAGCAGCCCGTACCGCAGGGACAATGAGCAGTTCTTC. It yields the protein CASSPYRRDNEQFF. The chain carries TRBV7-9 and TRBJ2-1; weak D call: TRBD1 (5 bases). The CDR3 runs to 14 residues. Looked up from germline, CDR1 is SEHNR and CDR2 is FQNEAQ (reference sequence). With 5 bases removed from V and 5 bases from J, the gap between germline ends came to 13 bases.

V and J are TRBV20-1 and TRBJ2-7; 7 nucleotides agree with TRBD2. Per germline, CDR1 DFQATT and CDR2 SNEGSKA (reference sequence). This CDR3 region has 11 residues. With V trimmed by 7 bases and J by 5 bases, 5 bases remained unmatched. The CDR3 sequence is CSGLATNEQYF. The CDR3 coding sequence is TGCAGTGGACTAGCTACCAACGAGCAGTACTTC.

The V gene is TRBV7-3, the J gene TRBJ2-3; 9 bases map to TRBD2. V was clipped by 5 bases and J by 2 bases; unmatched bases: 2. CDR1 SGHTA and CDR2 FQGTGA come from the germline V gene. The CDR3 has 14 residues. This CDR3 reads CASSPSGITDTQYF. DNA for the CDR3: TGTGCCAGCAGCCCTAGCGGGATCACAGATACGCAGTATTTT.

The CDR3: CAISVVGTDTQYF. CDR3 DNA sequence: TGTGCCATCAGTGTGGTTGGCACAGATACGCAGTATTTT. This rearrangement joins TRBV10-3 to TRBJ2-3; unclear D gene. The V end was cut by 4 bases, the J end by 1 base, with 6 bases between. CDR3 length: 13 amino acids. Looked up from germline, CDR1 is ENHRY and CDR2 is SYGVKD.